This T cell receptor beta chain was recorded in a study of molecular identifiers for immune sequencing clone quantification. The CDR3 has 13 amino acids. The germline V gene has CDR1 MGHRA and CDR2 YSYEKL. Study results and limitations: About a million naive cells reportedly did not prevent detection of spiked Jurkat TCR RNA from one cell. In naive cells, clones above 20 RNA copies held under 1% of molecules, whereas in effector cells they held over 99%.

This clonotype was detected many times. Its antigen remains unknown. Mismatch with germline at one junction end may stem from a read error. TCRdb analysed the PCR reads with MiXCR anew, one entry per CDR3 protein. The sample carries 300,000 to 400,000 distinct CDR3 sequences, under 25% recorded once. The sequencing input was naive CD8+ T cells from blood, with Jurkat cell RNA spiked in. Subset specified: FACS-sorted CD8+CD4-CCR7+CD45RA+ naive T cells. The TCR comes from a human donor in good health. Some libraries in this study had Jurkat cell RNA spiked in. The chain combines TRBV4-1 with TRBJ1-1, with 7 bases fitting TRBD1. DNA of the CDR3: TGCGCCAGCAGCAAAGACAGGGCTGGTGAAGCTTTCTTT. It specifies CASSKDRAGEAFF.